This TCR beta chain is drawn from a study of T cell responses to AZD1222 COVID-19 vaccine. Whole-study context: Second-dose schedules of about 4 or about 12 weeks were combined. The study, taken as a whole, reports: No repertoire was sampled before or during the peak T cell response, only after it. Of the AZD1222 recipients, only 5 or 6 were seropositive at baseline. The donor cohort was predominantly white British with a female majority, and clonal diversity may have been underestimated.

This CDR3 is built from 17 residues. CDR1 is KGHSH and CDR2 is LQKENI in the germline V gene. Trimming took off 3 bases at V and 4 bases at J, with 20 bases between the two ends. The repertoire was sequenced with immunoSEQ multiplex PCR; TCRdb's copy has only in-frame clones and lacks some. The sample records roughly 110,000 clones, roughly 89% being singletons. About this clone: The antigen remains undetermined.

This sequence joins TRBV18 and TRBJ2-3; D may be TRBD1 (6 bases). The source material was peripheral blood, sampled on day 0 of AZD1222 vaccination. The origin of this receptor is an adult in good health. The CDR3 sequence: CASSPLLGDIRADTQYF. CDR3 sequence (DNA): TGTGCCAGCTCACCCCTTCTGGGGGACATTAGAGCAGATACGCAGTATTTT.